This TCR beta chain was observed in a study of radiotherapy plus CTLA-4 blockade in lung cancer (dated by TCRdb to about 2018). With respect to the entire study: Objective responses occurred in roughly a sixth of enrolled patients, and about 30% achieved disease control.

Library prep was done by the immunoSEQ multiplex PCR assay. Imported from immuneACCESS, the table was reduced by TCRdb to in-frame sequences with V and J called. These copies leave out some clones; in studies compared against another copy, an unresolved V gene accounts for under half, and the cause of the remainder is not known. Here the sample has approximately 100,000 clones; over 75% occur a single time. The top ten constitute over 2% of the sample. V is cut by 11 bases and J by 3 bases, and the space between the germline ends is 11 bases. Sequences MDHEN (CDR1) and SYDVKM (CDR2) are obtained from the germline V gene. The CDR3 starts with the cysteine, ends with the phenylalanine, and has 12 residues. Kept here is only the CDR3 DNA, which spans 36 bases and is read in frame from base 1. What the study reported, not specific to this receptor: Early dynamic changes in blood T cell clones, together with increased serum interferon-beta after radiation, were reported as the strongest predictors of response. After treatment with radiotherapy and ipilimumab, TCR clones that originated in tumors expanded in peripheral blood.

The study evaluated CTLA-4 blockade (ipilimumab) given together with focal radiation therapy in patients who had chemo-refractory metastatic non-small-cell lung cancer. Comment on this clone: Its specific antigen is unknown. Within one base of it there is no much larger clone, and no base qualities were kept.

The sample in question was peripheral blood, obtained from a patient treated with radiotherapy plus ipilimumab. The chain is made from TRBV28 and TRBJ2-1; the D gene cannot be named for sure. This clonotype originated in a human donor with non-small cell lung cancer that progressed on radiotherapy plus ipilimumab. Some clones in this sample may be carry-over from other donors' samples. The CDR3 region reads CAEGPRYNEQFF. The DNA sequence follows: TGTGCCGAAGGGCCTCGCTACAATGAGCAGTTCTTC.